What follows are 4 T cell receptor beta chains derived from one specimen sequenced in a study of CD8 T cells in ankylosing spondylitis. TCRdb reprocessed the 5' RACE reads with MiXCR, giving one entry per CDR3 protein. The sample includes approximately 550,000 distinct CDR3 sequences, approximately 11% of them seen just once. For these receptors, no antigen is known. Study-wide points: Roughly eight highly homologous variants made up a TCR beta motif that seemed to typify ankylosing spondylitis blood.

The sequencing sample was made of blood, either unsorted or a sorted T cell fraction (not recorded which). The receptors come from a male donor with ankylosing spondylitis.

This clonotype was counted between two and nine times. The CDR3 protein is CSARVGTGELFF. The CDR3 DNA follows: TGCAGTGCTAGAGTGGGCACCGGGGAGCTGTTTTTT. This chain links TRBV20-1 with TRBJ2-2; D not resolved. V gave up 1 base and J gave up 4 bases, with 4 bases separating them. This CDR3 is 12 amino acids long. Germline loops: CDR1 DFQATT, CDR2 SNEGSKA (reference sequence).

The CDR3 is CASSTRDSEAFF. The CDR3 nucleotides are TGTGCCAGCAGTACACGGGACAGCGAAGCTTTCTTT. The chain combines TRBV6-6 with TRBJ1-1; 7 positions match TRBD1. V shed 5 bases and J 8 bases; nucleotides not matched to a gene: 5. Per germline, CDR1 MNHNY and CDR2 SVGAGI (reference sequence). The CDR3 sequence is 12 residues long.

This clonotype has only a few counts. The rearrangement joins TRBV20-1 to TRBJ2-3, with TRBD2 as a possible D gene (5 bases). This CDR3 spans 14 amino acids. V shed 5 bases and J shed 2 bases, with 14 bases lying between them. Germline-derived CDR1 and CDR2 are DFQATT and SNEGSKA (reference sequence). The CDR3: CSASGVFYTDTQYF. CDR3 bases: TGCAGTGCTTCCGGGGTATTCTACACAGATACGCAGTATTTT.

This clonotype showed up just a few times. The rearrangement links TRBV27 to TRBJ1-5; D call uncertain. Per germline, CDR1 MNHEY and CDR2 SMNVEV (reference sequence). Trimming took off 2 bases at V and 2 bases at J, with 13 bases between the two ends. This CDR3 spans 16 amino acids. The CDR3 protein is CASSLGSGSRNQPQHF. In DNA form, the CDR3 reads TGTGCCAGCAGTTTAGGTTCCGGGTCCCGCAATCAGCCCCAGCATTTT.